This record covers a single T cell receptor beta chain. As yet, its antigen is unknown. The V gene end was trimmed by 3 bases and the J gene end by 5 bases; junction bases not matched to a gene: 8. Germline values: CDR1 MGHDK, CDR2 SYGVNS. The CDR3 length is 16 residues. Naive, central memory, regulatory and stem cell-like memory cells within the CD4+ compartment were sorted using CD45RO/CCR7/CD25/CD127/CD95/CD27. This specimen comes from a study of beta chain features in type 1 diabetes. Every isolated RNA sample was fully reverse transcribed, so sequencing captured expressed TCRB transcripts. Repertoires were generated with immunoSEQ multiplex PCR, while TCRdb's copy carries only in-frame clones and drops some. The table has just over 450,000 clones, approximately 30% seen once. Study observations and caveats: cDNA-based sequencing might over-represent cells highly expressing TCR. Type 1 diabetes patients showed fewer insertions and more deletions at VDJ junctions.

The receptor comes from a man in his late teens or twenties in good health. V is TRBV25-1 and J is TRBJ2-5, with 11 bases aligning to TRBD2. The sequencing sample was made of naive CD4+ T cells from blood. The CDR3 protein is CASSEALAGVGETQYF. DNA of the CDR3: TGTGCCAGCAGTGAGGCACTAGCGGGAGTTGGGGAGACCCAGTACTTC.